One and the same sample provided the 25 T cell receptor beta chains below, sequenced in a study of T cells after yellow fever vaccination. TCRdb used MiXCR to reprocess the 5' RACE reads, holding one entry per CDR3 protein. The sample yields 500,000 to 650,000 distinct CDR3 sequences, 9% to 15% seen once. The sequenced sample was PBMCs, obtained on the day of the yellow fever booster vaccination. The source of these receptors is a young man who received the YFV17D yellow fever vaccine.

The chain recombines TRBV6-6 with TRBJ2-7, with 7 positions matching TRBD2. Germline values: CDR1 MNHNY, CDR2 SVGAGI (reference sequence). This CDR3 has 12 residues. V lost 11 bases to trimming and J lost 2 bases; unmatched junction nucleotides: 6. CDR3 DNA: TGTGCCGGGGGGGAGAACGCCTACGAGCAGTACTTC. Amino acids: CAGGENAYEQYF.

This chain connects TRBV5-6 to TRBJ2-1; 8 positions agree with TRBD2. The J segment lost 8 bases and the V segment lost 3 bases, leaving 7 bases of the junction unmatched. CDR3 size: 14 residues. Germline CDR1 is SGHDT and CDR2 is YYEEEE. The CDR3 sequence is CASSWRSGSYEQFF. The CDR3 region has the DNA TGTGCCAGCAGCTGGAGGAGCGGGAGCTATGAGCAGTTCTTC.

This clonotype was observed a handful of times. The CDR3: CASGEGVVRQPQHF. CDR3 in DNA: TGTGCCAGCGGAGAGGGGGTCGTTCGACAGCCCCAGCATTTT. The chain employs TRBV6-1 and TRBJ1-5, with D possibly TRBD1 on 6 matching bases. The germline V gene has CDR1 MNHNS and CDR2 SASEGT. V lost 8 bases, J lost 7 bases, and 18 bases lay in between. CDR3 length equals 14 residues.

This clonotype turned up a few times. This chain connects TRBV5-6 to TRBJ2-7; D is possibly TRBD2 (5 bases). CDR3 length: 15 amino acids. Germline V gives CDR1 SGHDT, CDR2 YYEEEE. Trimming took 0 bases from V and 2 from J, leaving 12 bases between them. CDR3 in DNA: TGTGCCAGCAGCTTGGGCTTAGCGAGGACCTACGAGCAGTACTTC. Amino acid sequence: CASSLGLARTYEQYF.

The rearrangement uses TRBV7-8 and TRBJ2-7, with D perhaps TRBD1 or TRBD2 (5 bases each). Germline V lookup: CDR1 SGHVS, CDR2 FQNEAQ. V gave up 3 bases and J gave up 0 bases, with 9 bases separating them. The CDR3 runs 14 residues. CDR3 sequence: CASSFGDVSYEQYF. Here the CDR3 DNA reads TGTGCCAGCAGCTTCGGGGACGTCTCCTACGAGCAGTACTTC.

This clonotype was counted only a few times. This chain joins TRBV5-1 and TRBJ2-2; weak D call: TRBD2 (5 bases). This CDR3 region has 14 residues. V lost 6 bases and J lost 0, with 9 bases in between. Germline V lookup: CDR1 SGHRS, CDR2 YFSETQ. CDR3 nucleotides: TGCGCCAGCAACCGGGGAGCGAACACCGGGGAGCTGTTTTTT. This sequence encodes CASNRGANTGELFF.

The CDR3 DNA is TGTGCCATCAGTGAGTACGGGGCCCCGGAGACCGAGCAGTTCTTC. Encoded protein: CAISEYGAPETEQFF. J is TRBJ2-1 and V is TRBV10-3; D assignment may be TRBD1 or TRBD2 (5 bases each). Trimming stripped 1 base from V and 10 bases from J, with 17 bases between. The V gene's germline CDR1 is ENHRY and CDR2 SYGVKD. There are 15 residues in the CDR3.

This chain connects TRBV7-2 to TRBJ2-7; 9 nucleotides line up with TRBD2. V lost 1 base and J lost 3; bases outside the gene matches: 7. The CDR3 extends over 16 amino acids. Germline V lookup: CDR1 SGHTA, CDR2 FQGNSA. Here the CDR3 reads CASSLVAGLAFYEQYF. CDR3 nucleotide sequence: TGTGCCAGCAGCTTAGTGGCGGGACTAGCTTTCTACGAGCAGTACTTC.

This clonotype was recorded at least ten times. The V call is TRBV5-6, the J call TRBJ1-3; perhaps TRBD1 as D (6 bases). Trimming removed 4 bases at V and 5 bases at J, with 16 bases between. There are 15 residues in the CDR3. The germline CDR1 and CDR2 sequences are SGHDT and YYEEEE. This CDR3 reads CASSTETGGRNTIYF. The DNA for the CDR3 is TGTGCCAGCAGCACAGAGACAGGCGGAAGAAACACCATATATTTT.

Only a few counts were recorded for this clonotype. The chain is built from TRBV20-1 and TRBJ2-3; 10 nucleotides align to TRBD2. CDR1 and CDR2 from the germline V gene are DFQATT and SNEGSKA (reference sequence). Germline trimming cut 1 base from V and 2 bases from J; bases unmatched to any gene: 3. The CDR3 totals 15 residues. CDR3 DNA sequence: TGCAGTGCTAGAGTACTAGCGGGGATCACAGATACGCAGTATTTT. This encodes CSARVLAGITDTQYF.

This rearrangement joins TRBV7-3 to TRBJ2-3; unclear D gene. The ends were cut back, 4 bases at V and 3 bases at J, with 14 bases in the middle. CDR1 is SGHTA and CDR2 is FQGTGA in the germline V gene. This CDR3 is 15 amino acids long. The CDR3 coding sequence is TGTGCCAGCAGCTCCCGTCCAGTCGGGACAGATACGCAGTATTTT. It specifies CASSSRPVGTDTQYF. The full variable domain, completed using reference TRBV7-3 and TRBJ2-3, is GAGVSQTPSNKVTEKGKYVELRCDPISGHTALYWYRQSLGQGPEFLIYFQGTGAADDSGLPNDRFFAVRPEGSVSTLKIQRTERGDSAVYLCASSSRPVGTDTQYFGPGTRLTVL.

The J gene is TRBJ2-1, the V gene TRBV7-9, with D tentatively TRBD2 (6 bases). Trimming took off 8 bases at V and 7 bases at J, with 15 bases between the two ends. CDR1 and CDR2 from the germline V gene are SEHNR and FQNEAQ (reference sequence). CDR3 length: 13 amino acids. CDR3 coding DNA: TGTGCCAGCGATCGAACTAGCAGGAATGAGCAGTTCTTC. It translates to CASDRTSRNEQFF.

The sample holds a few counts of this clonotype. This rearrangement joins TRBV7-2 to TRBJ2-7; 8 nucleotides agree with TRBD1. Germline CDR1 reads SGHTA; CDR2 reads FQGNSA. V was pared by 5 bases and J by 3 bases, with 12 bases of the junction left unmatched. CDR3 length equals 16 residues. The CDR3 DNA sequence: TGTGCCAGCAGCCGACAAGCGGACAGGGCCCTCTACGAGCAGTACTTC. It translates to CASSRQADRALYEQYF.

This clonotype occurred a few times. The chain employs TRBV20-1 and TRBJ1-1; 7 bases map to TRBD1. The length of the CDR3 is 14 residues. V dropped 6 bases and J dropped 1; count of bases not matched to a gene: 8. The germline V gene has CDR1 DFQATT and CDR2 SNEGSKA (reference sequence). As DNA, the CDR3 is TGCAGTGCCCGACAGGGATCCTCGAACACTGAAGCTTTCTTT. Its translation: CSARQGSSNTEAFF.

This clonotype turned up a few times. The chain couples TRBV29-1 to TRBJ2-3, with D possibly TRBD2 on 5 matching bases. Germline V lookup: CDR1 SQVTM, CDR2 ANQGSEA. The CDR3 consists of 13 residues. V lost 6 bases and J 0 bases, leaving 10 bases between the germline ends. CDR3 in DNA: TGCAGCGTCCATCCGGGAAGCACAGATACGCAGTATTTT. This codes for CSVHPGSTDTQYF.

This clonotype has a handful of counts. This rearrangement joins TRBV7-2 to TRBJ2-7, with 9 bases lining up with TRBD2. Germline lookup yields CDR1 SGHTA and CDR2 FQGNSA. V lost 5 bases, J lost 7 bases, and 15 bases stayed unmatched. The CDR3 is 16 residues long. The CDR3 sequence: CASSPPTSGSIREQYF. In DNA form, the CDR3 reads TGTGCCAGCAGCCCCCCAACTAGCGGGTCTATAAGGGAGCAGTACTTC.

The chain joins TRBV14 to TRBJ2-1, with D hard to call. Per the germline V gene, CDR1 is SGHDN and CDR2 is FVKESK. CDR3 length: 15 residues. Trimming took off 3 bases at V and 0 bases at J, with 9 bases between the two ends. CDR3 coding DNA: TGTGCCAGCAGCCAGTGGGTTAGCTCCTACAATGAGCAGTTCTTC. Translated, it gives CASSQWVSSYNEQFF.

The V and J genes are TRBV5-1 and TRBJ1-2; D gene ambiguous. Germline V CDR1 and CDR2: SGHRS, YFSETQ. The CDR3 totals 16 residues. Trimming shortened V by 0 bases and J by 4 bases, and 16 bases separated the two germline ends. CDR3 DNA: TGCGCCAGCAGCTTGGTTCCCGGTACGGGAAGCTATGGCTACACCTTC. It translates to CASSLVPGTGSYGYTF. The full variable domain, rest sourced from reference TRBV5-1 and TRBJ1-2, is KAGVTQTPRYLIKTRGQQVTLSCSPISGHRSVSWYQQTPGQGLQFLFEYFSETQRNKGNFPGRFSGRQFSNSRSEMNVSTLELGDSALYLCASSLVPGTGSYGYTFGSGTRLTVV.

This clonotype was found many times. The chain uses TRBV5-4 and TRBJ2-2, with TRBD2 matching 8 bases. Trimming took 0 bases from V and 0 from J; bases not matched to a gene: 1. The germline gives CDR1 SGHNT, CDR2 YYREEE (reference sequence). This CDR3 has 16 amino acids. CDR3: CASSLDSGANTGELFF. CDR3 nucleotide sequence: TGTGCCAGCAGCTTGGATAGCGGGGCGAACACCGGGGAGCTGTTTTTT.

This chain uses TRBV7-2 with TRBJ2-2; maybe TRBD2 (6 bases). Trimming cost V 7 bases and J 6 bases, with 15 bases left between them. Germline lookup yields CDR1 SGHTA and CDR2 FQGNSA. CDR3 size: 14 residues. The CDR3 DNA sequence: TGTGCCAGCACCTTTGAGGGAGGACCCGGGGAGCTGTTTTTT. It translates to CASTFEGGPGELFF.

This clonotype has ten or more counts. V gene TRBV6-1 combines with J gene TRBJ1-1; 8 positions agree with TRBD1. The CDR3 is 14 residues long. Germline lookup yields CDR1 MNHNS and CDR2 SASEGT. V lost 6 bases and J lost 4; bases outside the gene matches: 7. The CDR3: CASSLTGGSTEAFF. In DNA form, the CDR3 reads TGTGCCAGCAGCTTAACAGGGGGGAGCACTGAAGCTTTCTTT.

The J gene is TRBJ1-2, the V gene TRBV7-9, with D uncertain. Germline CDR1 reads SEHNR; CDR2 reads FQNEAQ (reference sequence). V shed 1 base and J shed 8 bases, with 14 bases lying between them. The CDR3 is 14 amino acids. The CDR3 coding sequence is TGTGCCAGCAGCTTAGGAAGGGATCCCAGCGGCTACACCTTC. This encodes CASSLGRDPSGYTF.

This clonotype has just a few counts. This sequence joins TRBV7-2 and TRBJ2-2; D may be TRBD1 (5 bases). This CDR3 has 15 amino acids. From germline, CDR1 is SGHTA and CDR2 FQGNSA. With 4 bases removed from V and 4 bases from J, the gap between germline ends came to 13 bases. CDR3 loop: CASSYIGDGTGELFF. The CDR3 DNA is TGTGCCAGCAGCTACATAGGGGATGGCACCGGGGAGCTGTTTTTT. The complete variable domain, with remaining parts taken from reference TRBV7-2 and TRBJ2-2, reads GAGVSQSPSNKVTEKGKDVELRCDPISGHTALYWYRQSLGQGLEFLIYFQGNSAPDKSGLPSDRFSAERTGGSVSTLTIQRTQQEDSAVYLCASSYIGDGTGELFFGEGSRLTVL.

The chain employs TRBV6-1 and TRBJ2-1; TRBD1 might be the D (5 bases). Germline values: CDR1 MNHNS, CDR2 SASEGT. V shed 7 bases and J shed 8 bases, with 18 bases lying between them. The CDR3 has 14 amino acids. The CDR3 DNA reads TGTGCCAGCAACCCAGGGCATCAGGTTGATGAGCAGTTCTTC. This gives the protein CASNPGHQVDEQFF.

In its sample, this clonotype was seen many times. V usage is TRBV5-4 and J usage is TRBJ2-2, with 12 bases lining up with TRBD2. The CDR3 contains 22 residues. The junction had 16 bases not matched to a gene; V was cut back by 0 bases and J by 1 base. Germline CDR1 is SGHNT and CDR2 is YYREEE (reference sequence). As DNA, the CDR3 is TGTGCCAGCAGCTTGGGAGACAGGGGGCGAAGACTAGCGGGAGTGAACACCGGGGAGCTGTTTTTT. It encodes CASSLGDRGRRLAGVNTGELFF.